These T cell receptor beta chains were read from a single sample in a study of identical twins. TCRdb redid the calling of the 5' RACE reads with MiXCR, one entry per CDR3 protein. The repertoire has 1.5 million to 2 million distinct CDR3 sequences, about 30% of them found once; the top ten carry over 0.25%. Material for sequencing was cord blood. All receptors come from a newborn girl in good health. Both conserved end residues are part of each CDR3. The order of the fields is clone size, J gene, V gene, D gene, CDR3 DNA, CDR3 protein. A D gene is named only where the DNA matches it firmly. Expanded clones get a size class; other rows say once, few or many, or leave the size out.

clone_size: many; j_call: TRBJ2-3; v_call: TRBV5-1; d_call: NA; cdr3_nt: TGCGCCAGCAGCTTGAGAATTACAGATACGCAGTATTTT; cdr3_aa: CASSLRITDTQYF
clone_size: few; j_call: TRBJ2-7; v_call: TRBV20-1; d_call: TRBD2; cdr3_nt: TGCAGTGCTAGAGATAGCGGGACCACCTCCTACGAGCAGTACTTC; cdr3_aa: CSARDSGTTSYEQYF
clone_size: NA; j_call: TRBJ1-1; v_call: TRBV12-3/TRBV12-4; d_call: TRBD1; cdr3_nt: TGTGCCAGCTGCGCCGGGACAGCAAACACTGAAGCTTTCTTT; cdr3_aa: CASCAGTANTEAFF
clone_size: NA; j_call: TRBJ1-2; v_call: TRBV6-5; d_call: NA; cdr3_nt: TGTGCCAGCAGTTACAACGGATTCTATGGCTACACCTTC; cdr3_aa: CASSYNGFYGYTF
clone_size: NA; j_call: TRBJ1-5; v_call: TRBV4-2; d_call: TRBD1; cdr3_nt: TGTGCCAGCAGCCAAGGCGGCAGGGGGGCCGATAGCAATCAGCCCCAGCATTTT; cdr3_aa: CASSQGGRGADSNQPQHF
clone_size: NA; j_call: TRBJ2-3; v_call: TRBV6-5; d_call: NA; cdr3_nt: TGTGCCAGCAGTTTAAATAACATTCCGGGACGCACAGATACGCAGTATTTT; cdr3_aa: CASSLNNIPGRTDTQYF
clone_size: NA; j_call: TRBJ1-6; v_call: TRBV14; d_call: NA; cdr3_nt: TGTGCCAGCAGCGCCGGGCTCGGCATCCACTTT; cdr3_aa: CASSAGLGIHF
clone_size: few; j_call: TRBJ1-1; v_call: TRBV20-1; d_call: NA; cdr3_nt: TGCAGTGCTAGTGCGGGATTCACTGAAGCTTTCTTT; cdr3_aa: CSASAGFTEAFF
clone_size: NA; j_call: TRBJ1-2; v_call: TRBV12-3/TRBV12-4; d_call: NA; cdr3_nt: TGTGCCAGCAGCCTAAGGAAGGGATGGTTTTATGGCTACACCTTC; cdr3_aa: CASSLRKGWFYGYTF
clone_size: once; j_call: TRBJ2-2; v_call: TRBV4-2; d_call: TRBD2; cdr3_nt: TGTGCCAGCAGCCGAACCACCGGACTAGCGGGGGCCACCGGGGAGCTGTTTTTT; cdr3_aa: CASSRTTGLAGATGELFF
clone_size: once; j_call: TRBJ2-7; v_call: TRBV6-6; d_call: NA; cdr3_nt: TGTGCCAGCAGTTACTCGAACGGCGGCAGAATCGACTACGAGCAGTACTTC; cdr3_aa: CASSYSNGGRIDYEQYF
clone_size: many; j_call: TRBJ2-7; v_call: TRBV4-2; d_call: NA; cdr3_nt: TGTGCCAGCAGCCAAGATCGCGGAGGCTACGAGCAGTACTTC; cdr3_aa: CASSQDRGGYEQYF
clone_size: few; j_call: TRBJ1-2; v_call: TRBV12-3/TRBV12-4; d_call: TRBD1; cdr3_nt: TGTGCCAGCAGTTTGTTCGGGACAGGGGGGGGCTACACCTTC; cdr3_aa: CASSLFGTGGGYTF
clone_size: few; j_call: TRBJ1-4; v_call: TRBV4-1; d_call: NA; cdr3_nt: TGCGCCAGCAGCCGGACAGAGGAAGGGGAAAAACTGTTTTTT; cdr3_aa: CASSRTEEGEKLFF
clone_size: NA; j_call: TRBJ2-3; v_call: TRBV5-1; d_call: NA; cdr3_nt: TGCGCCAGCAGCCTGGTGGGGGGCGGTAGCACAGATACGCAGTATTTT; cdr3_aa: CASSLVGGGSTDTQYF
clone_size: few; j_call: TRBJ2-1; v_call: TRBV7-9; d_call: NA; cdr3_nt: TGTGCCAGCAGCTCGAGCGGGTTATCGGGGAATGAGCAGTTCTTC; cdr3_aa: CASSSSGLSGNEQFF
clone_size: NA; j_call: TRBJ2-1; v_call: TRBV27; d_call: TRBD2; cdr3_nt: TGTGCCAGCTCCGTGCAGCGGGAGGGGTACTACAATGAGCAGTTCTTC; cdr3_aa: CASSVQREGYYNEQFF
clone_size: few; j_call: TRBJ1-2; v_call: TRBV21-1; d_call: NA; cdr3_nt: TGTGCCACTCATGACCCCCCGACTAACTATGGCTACACCTTC; cdr3_aa: CATHDPPTNYGYTF